The 14 T cell receptor beta chains presented below share a single source sample, sequenced in a study of tumor and adjacent non-tumor tissue in lung cancer. This sample's RNA came from whole unsorted tissue. Distant lung tissue was collected more than 3 cm away from the tumor edge. Three rounds of nested PCR, following a modified ARM-PCR protocol, produced the TCRbeta library. One entry per CDR3 protein results from TCRdb running MiXCR on the multiplex PCR reads. The repertoire holds about 110,000 distinct CDR3 sequences, with 62% as singletons. The sample consisted of distant non-tumor lung tissue. The receptor set was obtained from a man aged 55-75 years with non-small cell lung cancer.

Many counts were recorded for this clonotype. This sequence joins TRBV6-5 and TRBJ1-6, with D unresolved. V was shortened by 6 bases and J by 5 bases, with 11 bases between the two germline ends. CDR3 length: 14 amino acids. Germline loops: CDR1 MNHEY, CDR2 SVGAGI. The CDR3 is CASRRGINNSPLHF. For the CDR3, the DNA is TGTGCCAGCAGACGAGGGATAAATAATTCACCCCTCCACTTT.

This clonotype was recorded at least ten times. The chain recombines TRBV12-3 or TRBV12-4 with TRBJ2-5; D not certain. The CDR3 extends over 11 amino acids. Trimming pared 5 bases from V and 5 bases from J, leaving 6 bases between. This chain's CDR3 is CASSPKETQYF. For the CDR3, the DNA is TGTGCCAGCAGTCCCAAGGAGACCCAGTACTTC.

About this clonotype: The junction departs from germline at one end; a sequencing error may be responsible. V usage is TRBV11-3 and J usage is TRBJ2-7; D tentatively reads TRBD1 or TRBD2 (7 bases each). Germline CDR1 is SGHNT and CDR2 is YENEEA. This CDR3 contains 16 residues. CDR3 residues: CACSQGGTTRFPEQYF. Here the CDR3 DNA reads TGTGCCTGCAGCCAGGGGGGGACTACGCGCTTCCCCGAACAGTACTTC. The variable domain in full, with the rest retrieved from reference TRBV11-3 and TRBJ2-7, is EAGVVQSPRYKIIEKKQPVAFWCNPISGHNTLYWYLQNLGQGPELLIRYENEEAVDDSQLPKDRFSAERLKGVDSTLKIQPAELGDSAVYLCACSQGGTTRFPEQYFGPGTRLTVT.

This clonotype showed up many times. The chain is built from TRBV6-1 and TRBJ2-5; the match to TRBD1 covers 9 bases. CDR3 length: 16 amino acids. V dropped 7 bases and J dropped 0; count of bases not matched to a gene: 9. Germline-derived CDR1 and CDR2 are MNHNS and SASEGT. For the CDR3, the DNA is TGTGCCAGCACCCCCCCGGGACAGGGTTACCAAGAGACCCAGTACTTC. Protein product: CASTPPGQGYQETQYF.

The DNA of the CDR3 is TGTGCCAGCAGAGGACTAGCGGGGAGAGTTGAGCAGTTCTTC. Translated, it gives CASRGLAGRVEQFF. The chain links TRBV6-2 or TRBV6-3 to TRBJ2-1, with TRBD2 identical over 12 bases. The junction had 6 bases not matched to a gene; V was cut back by 6 bases and J by 9 bases. The CDR3 is 14 residues long. The germline V gene encodes CDR1 MNHEY and CDR2 SVGEGT.

Concerning this clonotype: A much larger clone lies one base from this, so it may be a read error. J is TRBJ2-2 and V is TRBV6-2 or TRBV6-3, with TRBD1 identical over 10 bases. This CDR3 comprises 15 residues. V trimming: 4 bases; J trimming: 5 bases; junction bases outside the gene matches: 4. Looked up from germline, CDR1 is MNHEY and CDR2 is SVGEGT. CDR3 in DNA: TGTGCCAGCAGTTGGGGACAGGGGCGGACCGGGGAGCTGTTTTTT. Its translation is CASSWGQGRTGELFF.

The V call is TRBV5-1, the J call TRBJ2-3; TRBD2 matches at 9 bases. Germline V lookup: CDR1 SGHRS, CDR2 YFSETQ. V dropped 4 bases and J dropped 2; count of bases not matched to a gene: 14. This CDR3 has 18 residues. The CDR3 DNA sequence: TGCGCCAGCAGCACCGGGGCTAGCGGGACGACCTTCACAGATACGCAGTATTTT. As protein: CASSTGASGTTFTDTQYF.

In regard to this clonotype: At one boundary the junction diverges from the germline segment, which might be a read error. J is TRBJ2-7 and V is TRBV5-6, with a weak D call TRBD2 (6 bases). The CDR3 contains 15 residues. Germline CDR1 reads SGHDT; CDR2 reads YYEEEE. CDR3 coding DNA: TGTGCCAGCAGCTTGTCCGGGACTGGATCCTACGTGCAGTACTTC. It codes for CASSLSGTGSYVQYF.

Turning to this clonotype: A junction end diverges from the germline sequence, so it may reflect a read error. The chain combines TRBV12-3 or TRBV12-4 with TRBJ1-2; D is possibly TRBD1 (6 bases). This CDR3 region has 15 residues. CDR3 sequence (DNA): TGTGCCAACAGTAAAGAGACAGGCTTGGGCTATGGCTACATCTTC. Translating it yields CANSKETGLGYGYIF.

This clonotype was picked up a small number of times. A much larger clone is a single base away; this may be a read error. The chain uses TRBV6-1 and TRBJ2-2, with D uncertain. Between the trimmed V and J ends, which lost 10 bases and 6 bases, there was a span of 15 bases. CDR3 length: 13 amino acids. Germline V gene data show CDR1 as MNHNS and CDR2 as SASEGT. The CDR3 here is CANSAGRAGELFF. The CDR3 DNA reads as TGTGCCAACAGCGCTGGCCGGGCCGGGGAGCTGTTTTTT.

This clonotype was observed once. A much larger clone differs by one base, so this may be a read error. The J gene is TRBJ1-1, the V gene TRBV5-1; TRBD1 is a possible D gene (5 bases). V lost 4 bases to trimming and J lost 4 bases, with 14 bases between them. This CDR3 is 14 amino acids long. Germline V gene data show CDR1 as SGHRS and CDR2 as YFSETQ. The CDR3 sequence: CASSVTEKGTEAFF. DNA for the CDR3: TGCGCCAGCAGCGTGACAGAGAAGGGCACTGAAGCTTTCTTT.

As for this clonotype: An end of the junction differs from the germline gene, which may be a read error. The chain carries TRBV29-1 and TRBJ1-2, with TRBD1 identical over 9 bases. Per the germline V gene, CDR1 is SQVTM and CDR2 is ANQGSEA. The CDR3 extends over 14 amino acids. The CDR3 region has the DNA TGCAGCGTTGACGGGGGACAGGGAGGCAATGGCAACACCTTC. It encodes CSVDGGQGGNGNTF.

Notes on this clonotype: This may stem from a read error, because a much larger clone lies one nucleotide away. This rearrangement joins TRBV12-3 or TRBV12-4 to TRBJ2-4; D perhaps matches TRBD2 (7 bases). The CDR3 sequence is 17 residues long. Deletions cut 1 base from V and 2 bases from J, with 15 bases between. CDR3 nucleotide sequence: TGTGCCAGCAGTTTAGGGAGGGGGGGCACGCCCAAAAACATTCAGTACTTC. It yields the protein CASSLGRGGTPKNIQYF.

The V gene is TRBV4-2, the J gene TRBJ2-1, with D possibly matching TRBD2 (5 bases). The CDR3 is 16 amino acids. Germline assignment: CDR1 LGHNA and CDR2 YNFKEQ. Trimming took 5 bases from V and 7 from J, leaving 21 bases between them. The CDR3 is CASSKARDPEVNEQFF. DNA of the CDR3: TGTGCCAGCAGCAAAGCACGGGATCCTGAGGTAAATGAGCAGTTCTTC.